Listed here are 10 T cell receptor beta chains from one sample, sequenced in a study of PD-L1 blockade in urothelial cancer. The time point denotes: pretreatment peripheral blood. Data came from immunoSEQ multiplex PCR; TCRdb stores just in-frame clones and leaves some out. The sample holds 30,000 to 40,000 clones, over 70% seen once. This sample comprised PBMCs, obtained around atezolizumab (anti-PD-L1) treatment. The receptors here all came from a man aged 60-69 years with urothelial cancer.

V is TRBV5-6 and J is TRBJ1-1, with D possibly TRBD1 on 5 matching bases. Germline V CDR1 and CDR2: SGHDT, YYEEEE. V was trimmed by 0 bases and J by 3 bases, leaving 9 bases between them. The CDR3 covers 14 residues. CDR3 nucleotides: TGTGCCAGCAGCTTGGCCCCCAGGGACACTGAAGCTTTCTTT. Translation gives CASSLAPRDTEAFF. Looking up the rest from reference TRBV5-6 and TRBJ1-1 gives the full variable domain: DAGVTQSPTHLIKTRGQQVTLRCSPKSGHDTVSWYQQALGQGPQFIFQYYEEEERQRGNFPDRFSGHQFPNYSSELNVNALLLGDSALYLCASSLAPRDTEAFFGQGTRLTVV.

The table lists this clone with a count of one. The V gene is TRBV18, the J gene TRBJ1-4, with a weak D call TRBD1 (5 bases). CDR1 and CDR2 from the germline V gene are KGHSH and LQKENI. This CDR3 comprises 15 residues. Trimming cost V 3 bases and J 11 bases, with 19 bases left between them. CDR3 sequence reads: CASSPAGTGAGKLFF. CDR3 DNA sequence: TGTGCCAGCTCACCTGCGGGGACGGGTGCGGGGAAACTGTTTTTT. Variable domain in full (rest from reference TRBV18 and TRBJ1-4): NAGVMQNPRHLVRRRGQEARLRCSPMKGHSHVYWYRQLPEEGLKFMVYLQKENIIDESGMPKERFSAEFPKEGPSILRIQQVVRGDSAAYFCASSPAGTGAGKLFFGSGTQLSVL.

This chain joins TRBV7-2 and TRBJ2-3; 9 bases map to TRBD2. The junction had 9 bases not matched to a gene; V was cut back by 4 bases and J by 4 bases. The CDR3 covers 16 residues. Germline-derived CDR1 and CDR2 are SGHTA and FQGNSA. This CDR3 is CASSSRSGSLADTQYF. CDR3 sequence (DNA): TGTGCCAGCAGCTCCCGTAGCGGGAGCCTCGCAGATACGCAGTATTTT.

The chain is built from TRBV5-6 and TRBJ2-1, with 11 bases matching TRBD2. Unmatched junction bases numbered 7, after V lost 1 base and J lost 1 base. The germline V gene has CDR1 SGHDT and CDR2 YYEEEE. The CDR3 sequence is 18 residues long. The CDR3 sequence: CASSLSSTSGSSYNEQFF. The CDR3 DNA reads TGTGCCAGCAGCTTGAGTAGCACTAGCGGGAGTTCCTACAATGAGCAGTTCTTC.

The chain has TRBV4-3 and TRBJ1-2; D remains unclear. The germline V gene encodes CDR1 LGHNA and CDR2 YSLEER. This CDR3 spans 17 amino acids. Trimming took off 0 bases at V and 7 bases at J, with 21 bases between the two ends. The CDR3 is CASSQDEEGDRFFGYTF. The CDR3 nucleotides are TGCGCCAGCAGCCAAGATGAGGAGGGCGATCGCTTTTTTGGCTACACCTTC.

The chain combines TRBV7-2 with TRBJ1-4, with TRBD1 matching over 11 bases. V was clipped by 3 bases and J by 6 bases; unmatched bases: 0. The CDR3 spans 14 residues. Germline loops: CDR1 SGHTA, CDR2 FQGNSA. The CDR3 DNA sequence: TGTGCCAGCAGCTTGGACAGGGGGCATGAAAAACTGTTTTTT. Amino acids: CASSLDRGHEKLFF.

V is TRBV7-3 and J is TRBJ2-1, with TRBD2 as a possible D gene (7 bases). The CDR3 has 15 residues. Between the trimmed V and J ends, which lost 3 bases and 8 bases, there was a span of 17 bases. Germline CDR1 is SGHTA and CDR2 is FQGTGA. The CDR3 bases are TGTGCCAGCAGCTTTGGGGGGCGGGAGATCGATGAGCAGTTCTTC. Translated, it gives CASSFGGREIDEQFF.

The chain combines TRBV6-1 with TRBJ2-5; D unclear. This CDR3 region has 13 residues. The V end lost 4 bases, the J end lost 0 bases, and 6 bases lay between the germline ends. In germline, CDR1 is MNHNS, CDR2 SASEGT. CDR3 bases: TGTGCCAGCAGTGCCATCCACCAAGAGACCCAGTACTTC. Protein sequence: CASSAIHQETQYF.

This rearrangement joins TRBV7-2 to TRBJ1-2, with D unclear. V was pared by 0 bases and J by 6 bases, with 11 bases between. Germline assignment: CDR1 SGHTA and CDR2 FQGNSA. The length of the CDR3 is 14 residues. The CDR3 loop is CASSLARDRHGYTF. The CDR3 nucleotides are TGTGCCAGCAGCTTAGCCCGGGATCGCCATGGCTACACCTTC. The full variable domain, completed using reference TRBV7-2 and TRBJ1-2, is GAGVSQSPSNKVTEKGKDVELRCDPISGHTALYWYRQSLGQGLEFLIYFQGNSAPDKSGLPSDRFSAERTGGSVSTLTIQRTQQEDSAVYLCASSLARDRHGYTFGSGTRLTVV.

V usage is TRBV7-9 and J usage is TRBJ2-5; TRBD1 matches 11 bases. Germline CDR1 is SEHNR and CDR2 is FQNEAQ (reference sequence). V dropped 5 bases and J dropped 5; count of bases not matched to a gene: 10. This CDR3 contains 16 residues. CDR3 nucleotides: TGTGCCAGCAGCACCCGGGACAGGGGGAATAGGGAGACCCAGTACTTC. Its protein is CASSTRDRGNRETQYF.